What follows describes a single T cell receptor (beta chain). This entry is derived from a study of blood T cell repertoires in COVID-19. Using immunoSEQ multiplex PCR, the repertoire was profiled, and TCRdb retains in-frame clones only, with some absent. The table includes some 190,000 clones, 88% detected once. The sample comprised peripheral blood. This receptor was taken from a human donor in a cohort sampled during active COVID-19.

The CDR3 DNA is TGCAGCGTTGGAACAGGGGGCTTTAGCACAGATACGCAGTATTTT. It translates to CSVGTGGFSTDTQYF. The rearrangement links TRBV29-1 to TRBJ2-3; 9 nucleotides agree with TRBD1. Trimming at V came to 4 bases and at J to 0 bases, leaving 5 bases not matched to a gene. The CDR3 consists of 15 residues. Germline loops: CDR1 SQVTM, CDR2 ANQGSEA.